This T cell receptor beta chain is drawn from a study of neurological immune-mediated disorders. Notes on the study in general: The greatest TCR clonal expansion appeared in HTLV-1-associated myelopathy and the smallest, falling below healthy controls, in multiple sclerosis.

The CDR3 length is 14 residues. Germline V lookup: CDR1 DFQATT, CDR2 SNEGSKA (reference sequence). Trimming stripped 0 bases from V and 3 bases from J, with 9 bases between. One entry per CDR3 protein results from TCRdb running MiXCR on the 5' RACE reads. The sample shows tens of thousands of distinct CDR3 sequences, under 14% of them seen only once. This clonotype was seen at least ten times. Its antigen is undetermined. The chain couples TRBV20-1 to TRBJ1-5; D not certain. The sequence derives from a woman aged 30 to 39 with HTLV-1-associated myelopathy (HAM/TSP). Material: CD4+ T cells from blood. CDR3 residues: CSAREPASNQPQHF. CDR3 nucleotide sequence: TGCAGTGCTAGAGAGCCAGCCTCCAATCAGCCCCAGCATTTT.